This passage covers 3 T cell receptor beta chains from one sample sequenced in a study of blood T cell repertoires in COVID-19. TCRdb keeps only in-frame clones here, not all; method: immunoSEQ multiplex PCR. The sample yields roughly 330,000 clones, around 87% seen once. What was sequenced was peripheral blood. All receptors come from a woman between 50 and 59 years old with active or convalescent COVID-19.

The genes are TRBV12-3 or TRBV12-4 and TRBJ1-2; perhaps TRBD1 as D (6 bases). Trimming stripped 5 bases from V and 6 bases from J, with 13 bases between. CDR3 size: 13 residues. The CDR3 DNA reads TGTGCCAGCAGTACGGGACATCGAAATGGCTACACCTTC. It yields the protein CASSTGHRNGYTF.

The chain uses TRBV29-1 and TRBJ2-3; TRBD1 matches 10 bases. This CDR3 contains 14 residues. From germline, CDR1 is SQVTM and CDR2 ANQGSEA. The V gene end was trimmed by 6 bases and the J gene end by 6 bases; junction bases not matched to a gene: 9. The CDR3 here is CSVQRQGASDTQYF. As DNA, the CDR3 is TGCAGCGTCCAACGACAGGGGGCATCTGATACGCAGTATTTT.

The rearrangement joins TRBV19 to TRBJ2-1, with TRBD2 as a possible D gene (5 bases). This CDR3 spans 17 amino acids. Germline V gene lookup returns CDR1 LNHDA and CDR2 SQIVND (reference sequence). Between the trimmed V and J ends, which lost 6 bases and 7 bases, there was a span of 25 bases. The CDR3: CASSPGRGFTPKNEQFF. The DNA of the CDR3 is TGTGCCAGTAGCCCCGGTCGGGGTTTCACCCCCAAGAATGAGCAGTTCTTC. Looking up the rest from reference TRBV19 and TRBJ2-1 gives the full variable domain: DGGITQSPKYLFRKEGQNVTLSCEQNLNHDAMYWYRQDPGQGLRLIYYSQIVNDFQKGDIAEGYSVSREKKESFPLTVTSAQKNPTAFYLCASSPGRGFTPKNEQFFGPGTRLTVL.